The 29 T cell receptor beta chains below all came from one sample that was sequenced in a study of blood T cell repertoires in COVID-19. Assay: immunoSEQ multiplex PCR; the TCRdb copy retains only in-frame clones and omits some. Seen here are some 270,000 clones, approximately 90% observed once, and the top ten hold about 3%. The sample consisted of PBMCs or T cells enriched from blood (not recorded which). The receptors stem from a middle-aged man who had been exposed to COVID-19.

The chain has TRBV12-5 and TRBJ2-6; 7 bases agree with TRBD1. J was trimmed by 2 bases and V by 7 bases; bases with no gene match: 5. CDR1 LGHNT and CDR2 FRNRAP come from the germline V gene. The CDR3 consists of 15 residues. CDR3 coding DNA: TGTGCTAGTGCCCTGGGACAGCCTGGGGCCAACGTCCTGACTTTC. Translating it yields CASALGQPGANVLTF.

This clone was found once. V usage is TRBV27 and J usage is TRBJ1-1, with no clear D. CDR3 size: 15 residues. Germline loops: CDR1 MNHEY, CDR2 SMNVEV (reference sequence). Trimming cost V 3 bases and J 1 base, with 12 bases left between them. CDR3 nucleotide sequence: TGTGCCAGCAGTTTTCTAACGGAGAAGAACACTGAAGCTTTCTTT. Protein product: CASSFLTEKNTEAFF.

V gene TRBV23-1 combines with J gene TRBJ2-2; TRBD1 might be the D (7 bases). TRBV23-1 is labeled an ORF, and its function is uncertain. V dropped 4 bases and J dropped 0 bases, with 15 bases sitting between them. The CDR3 sequence is 17 residues long. The CDR3: CASSRAAGQTNTGELFF. The CDR3, as DNA: TGCGCCAGCAGTCGGGCCGCGGGACAGACGAACACCGGGGAGCTGTTTTTT.

V usage is TRBV6-2 or TRBV6-3 and J usage is TRBJ2-7; 7 bases line up with TRBD2. The J segment lost 1 base and the V segment lost 0 bases, leaving 6 bases of the junction unmatched. The V gene's germline CDR1 is MNHEY and CDR2 SVGEGT. The CDR3 contains 16 residues. CDR3 in DNA: TGTGCCAGCAGTTACTCGGGAGGGAGATCGTCCTACGAGCAGTACTTC. Amino acids: CASSYSGGRSSYEQYF.

The gene calls are TRBV6-5 and TRBJ2-7, with D tentatively TRBD1 (7 bases). CDR1 and CDR2 (germline): MNHEY, SVGAGI. CDR3 size: 13 residues. Trimming stripped 9 bases from V and 2 bases from J, with 14 bases between. The CDR3 DNA reads TGTGCCAGTGGGGCAGGGGGGCCCTACGAGCAGTACTTC. Translated, it gives CASGAGGPYEQYF.

The chain combines TRBV9 with TRBJ1-1; TRBD1 matches 7 bases. V shed 3 bases, J shed 2 bases, and the junction held 7 bases outside the gene matches. From germline, CDR1 is SGDLS and CDR2 YYNGEE. The CDR3 is 15 amino acids. The DNA of the CDR3 is TGTGCCAGCAGCGACACCGGGACAGTTAACACTGAAGCTTTCTTT. Translated: CASSDTGTVNTEAFF.

The gene calls are TRBV6-5 and TRBJ2-7, with TRBD1 matching over 9 bases. CDR3 length: 13 amino acids. Germline-derived CDR1 and CDR2 are MNHEY and SVGAGI. The DNA for the CDR3 is TGTGCCAGCAGACAAGGGGCCGGGACAGGGTTCACTGTC. Translating it yields CASRQGAGTGFTV.

The chain recombines TRBV5-4 with TRBJ2-5, with 8 bases matching TRBD2. This CDR3 comprises 14 residues. Unmatched junction bases numbered 6, after V lost 3 bases and J lost 5 bases. Germline V gene data show CDR1 as SGHNT and CDR2 as YYREEE (reference sequence). In nucleotides, the CDR3 is TGTGCCAGCAGCTGGGGGGGACTAGAGGAGACCCAGTACTTC. This translates into CASSWGGLEETQYF.

V gene TRBV12-3 or TRBV12-4 combines with J gene TRBJ2-7; D gene uncertain. CDR3 size: 11 residues. Between the trimmed V and J ends, which lost 3 bases and 3 bases, there was a span of 3 bases. The CDR3 sequence: CASSFNYEQYF. CDR3 DNA: TGTGCCAGCAGTTTTAACTACGAGCAGTACTTC.

This rearrangement joins TRBV5-1 to TRBJ1-1; D unclear. The CDR3 loop spans 15 amino acids. Trimming removed 2 bases from V and 5 bases from J, with 16 bases in between. Germline CDR1 SGHRS, CDR2 YFSETQ. CDR3 sequence (DNA): TGCGCCAGCAGCTTCTCGGATGCGGATCGTACTGAAGCTTTCTTT. Its protein product is CASSFSDADRTEAFF.

This clone was counted a single time. V is TRBV20-1 and J is TRBJ2-7; 8 bases agree with TRBD1. Germline assignment: CDR1 DFQATT and CDR2 SNEGSKA (reference sequence). The CDR3 length is 14 residues. V shed 3 bases and J 1 base; nucleotides not matched to a gene: 5. The CDR3 DNA reads as TGCAGTGCTAGTGTACAGGGGGTATCCTACGAGCAGTACTTC. Amino acid sequence: CSASVQGVSYEQYF.

This chain uses TRBV25-1 with TRBJ2-1; tentatively, D is TRBD2 (5 bases). Per the germline V gene, CDR1 is MGHDK and CDR2 is SYGVNS. The CDR3 runs to 11 residues. The V gene lost 4 bases and the J gene lost 8 bases, with 6 bases spanning the gap. The CDR3 DNA follows: TGTGCCAGCAGTGTCGGGGATGAGCAGTTCTTC. Amino acid sequence: CASSVGDEQFF.

The chain has TRBV28 and TRBJ2-7; tentative D call: TRBD2 (5 bases). Per the germline V gene, CDR1 is MDHEN and CDR2 is SYDVKM. The CDR3 loop spans 15 amino acids. V lost 3 bases and J lost 7, with 19 bases in between. CDR3 DNA sequence: TGTGCCAGCAGTTTTATAGCGCTAACCCTCCATGAGCAGTACTTC. Its protein product is CASSFIALTLHEQYF. The complete variable domain, with remaining parts taken from reference TRBV28 and TRBJ2-7, reads DVKVTQSSRYLVKRTGEKVFLECVQDMDHENMFWYRQDPGLGLRLIYFSYDVKMKEKGDIPEGYSVSREKKERFSLILESASTNQTSMYLCASSFIALTLHEQYFGPGTRLTVT.

V usage is TRBV28 and J usage is TRBJ1-1, with D hard to call. Trimming removed 2 bases from V and 5 bases from J, with 12 bases in between. The CDR3 runs to 14 residues. Looked up from germline, CDR1 is MDHEN and CDR2 is SYDVKM. The CDR3 loop reads CASSLVGGGTEAFF. The CDR3 nucleotides read TGTGCCAGCAGTTTAGTAGGCGGAGGGACTGAAGCTTTCTTT.

V gene TRBV30 combines with J gene TRBJ1-5, with D possibly TRBD1 on 6 matching bases. Trimming removed 1 base from V and 3 bases from J, with 10 bases in between. Germline lookup yields CDR1 GTSNPN and CDR2 SVGIG (reference sequence). This CDR3 has 14 amino acids. The CDR3 DNA follows: TGTGCCTGGAGTGCCGGGACACTCAATCAGCCCCAGCATTTT. Encoded protein: CAWSAGTLNQPQHF.

This chain joins TRBV9 and TRBJ2-2, with TRBD1 matching 10 bases. Germline lookup yields CDR1 SGDLS and CDR2 YYNGEE. The trim removed 3 bases at V and 7 bases at J, leaving 9 bases unmatched. The CDR3 has 16 amino acids. CDR3 sequence reads: CASSEQQTGGDGELFF. The CDR3 DNA reads TGTGCCAGCAGCGAGCAGCAGACAGGGGGCGACGGGGAGCTGTTTTTT.

The V and J genes are TRBV4-1 and TRBJ1-4; D possibly corresponds to TRBD1 (6 bases). The V end was cut by 3 bases, the J end by 7 bases, with 15 bases between. Germline loops: CDR1 MGHRA, CDR2 YSYEKL. The CDR3 is 15 amino acids. The CDR3 region is CASSHLGGGGEKLFF. CDR3 DNA sequence: TGCGCCAGCAGCCACCTGGGGGGAGGGGGTGAAAAACTGTTTTTT.

V gene TRBV9 combines with J gene TRBJ2-7, with TRBD1 identical over 7 bases. Trimming took 5 bases from V and 2 from J; bases not matched to a gene: 1. From germline, CDR1 is SGDLS and CDR2 YYNGEE. The CDR3 is 12 amino acids. The CDR3 reads CASSTGAYEQYF. In DNA, the CDR3 is TGTGCCAGCAGTACAGGGGCCTACGAGCAGTACTTC.

The chain is built from TRBV9 and TRBJ2-1; TRBD2 matches at 14 bases. Germline values: CDR1 SGDLS, CDR2 YYNGEE. This CDR3 region has 17 residues. The junction had 8 bases not matched to a gene; V was cut back by 2 bases and J by 7 bases. CDR3 DNA: TGTGCCAGCAGCGTCGGAGGGGGACTAGCGGGAGCAAATGAGCAGTTCTTC. This sequence encodes CASSVGGGLAGANEQFF.

A remark on this clone: A read error may produce the germline difference seen at one junction end. The gene calls are TRBV6-5 and TRBJ2-1; a possible D gene is TRBD1 (5 bases). Germline CDR1 is MNHEY and CDR2 is SVGAGI. The CDR3 has 11 amino acids. This CDR3 is CASRYAGLAVF. The CDR3 DNA is TGTGCCAGCAGATACGCAGGGTTGGCGGTCTTC.

The chain combines TRBV5-4 with TRBJ1-1; D uncertain. The germline CDR1 and CDR2 sequences are SGHNT and YYREEE (reference sequence). The CDR3 totals 15 residues. Trimming left V 0 bases short and J 5 bases short, with 14 bases between. For the CDR3, the DNA is TGTGCCAGCAGCTTGGAGCGGGGTCTCGATACTGAAGCTTTCTTT. Translation gives CASSLERGLDTEAFF.

J is TRBJ1-2 and V is TRBV20-1; possibly TRBD1 for D (6 bases). This CDR3 has 14 residues. The germline CDR1 and CDR2 sequences are DFQATT and SNEGSKA (reference sequence). The V and J ends lost 3 bases and 6 bases respectively, with 17 bases between them. DNA for the CDR3: TGCAGTGCTAGTGATCCACGAAGGGGGAATGGCTACACCTTC. Translated: CSASDPRRGNGYTF.

V is TRBV11-3 and J is TRBJ2-1; maybe TRBD2 (6 bases). The CDR3 totals 16 residues. Trimming left V 5 bases short and J 3 bases short, with 17 bases between. Germline values: CDR1 SGHNT, CDR2 YENEEA. The CDR3 loop reads CASSGASVTLYNEQFF. CDR3 coding DNA: TGTGCCAGCAGCGGGGCTAGCGTGACTCTCTACAATGAGCAGTTCTTC.

The chain combines TRBV30 with TRBJ1-1; TRBD1 matches at 9 bases. Per the germline V gene, CDR1 is GTSNPN and CDR2 is SVGIG (reference sequence). The CDR3 is 15 residues long. V lost 1 base, J lost 1 base, and 4 bases stayed unmatched. For the CDR3, the DNA is TGTGCCTGGAGTGCCGACAGGGGGGGGAACACTGAAGCTTTCTTT. This codes for CAWSADRGGNTEAFF.

In DNA form, the CDR3 reads TGTGCCTGGGAAAGGGAGCGGACCTACAATGAGCAGTTCTTC. Its protein product is CAWERERTYNEQFF. The J gene is TRBJ2-1, the V gene TRBV30, with D perhaps TRBD2 (5 bases). Between the trimmed V and J ends, which lost 5 bases and 2 bases, there was a span of 13 bases. Looked up from germline, CDR1 is GTSNPN and CDR2 is SVGIG (reference sequence). CDR3 length: 14 amino acids. Together with reference TRBV30 and TRBJ2-1, the CDR3 gives the full variable domain: SQTIHQWPATLVQPVGSPLSLECTVEGTSNPNLYWYRQAAGRGLQLLFYSVGIGQISSEVPQNLSASRPQDRQFILSSKKLLLSDSGFYLCAWERERTYNEQFFGPGTRLTVL.

The chain uses TRBV30 and TRBJ1-5; possibly TRBD1 for D (6 bases). Trimming removed 0 bases at V and 5 bases at J, with 17 bases between. The CDR3 extends over 16 amino acids. Germline loops: CDR1 GTSNPN, CDR2 SVGIG (reference sequence). The CDR3 nucleotides read TGTGCCTGGAGTGTACGGGGGGGCGGCGGCCATCAGCCCCAGCATTTT. Its protein product is CAWSVRGGGGHQPQHF.

The rearrangement joins TRBV6-2 or TRBV6-3 to TRBJ2-4; tentative D call: TRBD2 (6 bases). The CDR3 has 17 residues. The ends were cut back, 8 bases at V and 0 bases at J, with 20 bases in the middle. Per germline, CDR1 MNHEY and CDR2 SVGEGT. CDR3 coding DNA: TGTGCCAGCCGTTCAATCCCCGGGACTCGAGCCAAAAACATTCAGTACTTC. Its protein is CASRSIPGTRAKNIQYF.

The chain couples TRBV9 to TRBJ2-5, with D uncertain. V was cut by 0 bases and J by 2 bases, with 11 bases left in between. The germline gives CDR1 SGDLS, CDR2 YYNGEE. CDR3 size: 15 residues. CDR3 in amino acids: CASSVAPEYQETQYF. The CDR3 DNA is TGTGCCAGCAGCGTAGCACCAGAATATCAAGAGACCCAGTACTTC.

The chain has TRBV15 and TRBJ2-3; 13 bases align to TRBD2. Germline CDR1 is LNHNV and CDR2 is YYDKDF (reference sequence). This CDR3 is 17 amino acids long. V trimming: 5 bases; J trimming: 1 base; junction bases outside the gene matches: 6. CDR3: CATSGPGLAGRTDTQYF. The DNA for the CDR3 is TGTGCCACCAGCGGACCGGGACTAGCGGGGCGCACAGATACGCAGTATTTT.